These T cell receptor beta chains were read from a single sample in a study of blood T cells in healthy people across ages. MiXCR, run by TCRdb on the 5' RACE reads, gives a single entry per CDR3 protein. Found here are some 790,000 distinct CDR3 sequences, around 26% of them singletons; the top ten hold 17%. The sequenced sample was blood. All receptors derive from a woman at least 80 years old in good health. The CDR3 runs from the conserved cysteine through the conserved F or W. The D gene is left open where the match is weak. Only some rows state a clone size, as once, few, many or a class for expanded clones.

clone size,J gene,V gene,D gene,CDR3 protein,CDR3 DNA
many,TRBJ1-2,TRBV28,.,CASRSLGKSYGYTF,TGTGCCAGCAGGAGCCTAGGGAAGAGCTATGGCTACACCTTC
.,TRBJ2-7,TRBV29-1,.,CSVEEGLSGRDYEQYF,TGCAGCGTTGAAGAGGGGCTCTCGGGCAGAGACTACGAGCAGTACTTC
many,TRBJ2-7,TRBV5-1,.,CASSSGDTFSYEQYF,TGCGCCAGCAGCTCGGGGGACACTTTCTCCTACGAGCAGTACTTC
few,TRBJ2-2,TRBV7-2,.,CASSAGLPGERFF,TGTGCCAGCAGCGCAGGGTTGCCCGGGGAGCGGTTTTTT
many,TRBJ2-3,TRBV6-2/TRBV6-3,TRBD1,CASSYTGGADTQYF,TGTGCCAGCAGTTACACAGGGGGAGCAGATACGCAGTATTTT
.,TRBJ1-5,TRBV11-2,TRBD1,CASSRGQGGRGQPQHF,TGTGCCAGCAGCCGCGGACAGGGGGGCAGGGGTCAGCCCCAGCATTTT
.,TRBJ1-1,TRBV28,.,CVHSGVNTEAFF,TGTGTCCACTCTGGGGTGAACACTGAAGCTTTCTTT
few,TRBJ1-5,TRBV20-1,.,CSARVRDGPQHF,TGCAGTGCTAGAGTAAGGGATGGGCCCCAGCATTTT
many,TRBJ2-7,TRBV7-2,.,CASSLRRAPYEQYF,TGTGCCAGCAGCTTACGGCGGGCCCCCTACGAGCAGTACTTC
many,TRBJ2-7,TRBV10-3,.,CAISDSDGTYEQYF,TGTGCCATCAGTGACTCGGACGGAACCTACGAGCAGTACTTC
few,TRBJ2-2,TRBV7-2,TRBD1,CASSKRTGIGTGELFF,TGTGCCAGCAGCAAAAGGACAGGGATTGGAACCGGGGAGCTGTTTTTT
.,TRBJ1-1,TRBV5-1,TRBD1,CASSAKGAGVSARNTEAFF,TGCGCCAGCAGCGCCAAGGGGGCGGGCGTCTCCGCCCGGAACACTGAAGCTTTCTTT
many,TRBJ2-3,TRBV20-1,TRBD2,CSARLGASGFTDTQYF,TGCAGTGCTAGGCTAGGGGCTAGCGGGTTCACAGATACGCAGTATTTT
.,TRBJ1-5,TRBV30,.,CAWSGSYSNQPQHF,TGTGCCTGGAGTGGGTCGTATAGCAATCAGCCCCAGCATTTT
.,TRBJ2-5,TRBV7-2,TRBD2,CASSLGLAGIASQETQYF,TGTGCCAGCAGCCTTGGGCTAGCGGGGATAGCTTCCCAAGAGACCCAGTACTTC
.,TRBJ2-4,TRBV6-1,TRBD2,CASSEAGGGGEQYF,TGTGCCAGCAGTGAAGCGGGAGGCGGGGGTGAGCAGTACTTC